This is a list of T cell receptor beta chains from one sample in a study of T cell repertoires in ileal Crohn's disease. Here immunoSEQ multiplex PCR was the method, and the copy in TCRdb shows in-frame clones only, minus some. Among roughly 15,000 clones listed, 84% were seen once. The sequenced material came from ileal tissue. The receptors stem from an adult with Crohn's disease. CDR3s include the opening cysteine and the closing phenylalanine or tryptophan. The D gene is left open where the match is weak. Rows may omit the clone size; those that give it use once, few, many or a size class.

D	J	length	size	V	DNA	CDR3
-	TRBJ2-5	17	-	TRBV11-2	TGTGCCAGCAGCCCGGGGGTCTCTTTACGGTCTCAAGAGACCCAGTACTTC	CASSPGVSLRSQETQYF
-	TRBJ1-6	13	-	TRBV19	TGTGCCAGTAGTATAGAAGGTCTGCGGCCCCTCCACTTT	CASSIEGLRPLHF
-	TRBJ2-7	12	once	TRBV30	TGTGCCTGGATGGACAGTTACTACGAGCAGTACTTC	CAWMDSYYEQYF
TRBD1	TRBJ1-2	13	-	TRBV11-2	TGTGCCAGCAGCTCGACAGGGTTGTACGGCTACACCTTC	CASSSTGLYGYTF
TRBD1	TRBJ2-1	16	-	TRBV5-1	TGCGCCAGCAGCTTGACGGGACAGGGGGTCTACAATGAGCAGTTCTTC	CASSLTGQGVYNEQFF
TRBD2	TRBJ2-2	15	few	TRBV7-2	TGTGCCAGCAGCCCGGACTGGACTAGACTCGGGGAGCTGTTTTTT	CASSPDWTRLGELFF
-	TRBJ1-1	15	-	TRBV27	TGTGCCAGCAGTACAAAGACAGGCCCAAACACTGAAGCTTTCTTT	CASSTKTGPNTEAFF
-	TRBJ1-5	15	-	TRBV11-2	TGTGCCAGCAGCTTGGGGGGGGAGATCAATCAGCCCCAGCATTTT	CASSLGGEINQPQHF
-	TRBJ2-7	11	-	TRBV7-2	TGTGCCAGCGGGCGCAGAGACGAGCAGTACTTC	CASGRRDEQYF
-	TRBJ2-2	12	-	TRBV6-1	TGTGCCAGCAGTCCTGACACCGGGGAGCTGTTTTTT	CASSPDTGELFF
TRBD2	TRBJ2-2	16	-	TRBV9	TGTGCCAGCAGCTACCAGATCAGGGAGGGCACCGGGGAGCTGTTTTTT	CASSYQIREGTGELFF
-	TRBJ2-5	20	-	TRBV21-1	TGTGCCAGCAGCGAATACGCCTTTGTCTATTCTAGCGGTGTTCAAGAGACCCAGTACTTC	CASSEYAFVYSSGVQETQYF
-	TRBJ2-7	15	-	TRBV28	TGTGCCAGCAGTTCCCCGGGAGCCAACTCCTACGAGCAGTACTTC	CASSSPGANSYEQYF
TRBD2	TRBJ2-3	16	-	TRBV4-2	TGTGCCAGCAGCCAAGGCGCGGGGGGCCGCACAGATACGCAGTATTTT	CASSQGAGGRTDTQYF
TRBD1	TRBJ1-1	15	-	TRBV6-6	TGTGCCAGCAGTTACCCTGGACAGGGGAACACTGAAGCTTTCTTT	CASSYPGQGNTEAFF
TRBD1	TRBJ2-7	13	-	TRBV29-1	TGCAGCGCAACCCGGGACAGGCCGCACGAGCAGTACTTC	CSATRDRPHEQYF
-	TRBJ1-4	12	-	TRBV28	TGTGCCAGCAGTCCCTTTGATGAAAAACTGTTTTTT	CASSPFDEKLFF
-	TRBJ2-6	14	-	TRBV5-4	TGTGCCAGCACCTCAGGGTCTGGGGCCAACGTCCTGACTTTC	CASTSGSGANVLTF
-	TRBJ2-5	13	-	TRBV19	TGTGCCAGTTCCCCAGTGCTCCAAGAGACCCAGTACTTC	CASSPVLQETQYF
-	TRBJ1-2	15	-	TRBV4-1	TGCGCCAGCAGCCAAGATCCCGCAGGGAACTATGGCTACACCTTC	CASSQDPAGNYGYTF
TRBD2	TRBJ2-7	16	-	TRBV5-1	TGCGCCAGCAGCTTTACCGGGACTAGCTCTCTCTACGAGCAGTACTTC	CASSFTGTSSLYEQYF
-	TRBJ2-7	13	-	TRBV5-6	TGTGCCAGCAGCCGACAGGATTCCTACGAGCAGTACTTC	CASSRQDSYEQYF
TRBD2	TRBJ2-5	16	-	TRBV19	TGTGCCAGTAGTATAGCTAGCGGGGGTGGGAAAGAGACCCAGTACTTC	CASSIASGGGKETQYF
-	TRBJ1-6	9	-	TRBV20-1	TGCAGTGCTGAGGCCCCCCTCCACTTT	CSAEAPLHF
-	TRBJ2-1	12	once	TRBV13	TGTGCCAGCAGCCCCGAATCGGGACTGCTAGTCTTC	CASSPESGLLVF
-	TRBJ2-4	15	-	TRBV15	TGTGCCACCAGCCTGGGGCAGGGCAACAAAAACATTCAGTACTTC	CATSLGQGNKNIQYF
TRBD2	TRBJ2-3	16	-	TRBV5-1	TGCGCCAGCAGCCCGGGACTAGCGGGAGAGGCAGATACGCAGTATTTT	CASSPGLAGEADTQYF
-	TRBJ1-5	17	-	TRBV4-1	TGCGCCAGCAGCCAAGAATCGGGTCTAGGCAGCAATCAGCCCCAGCATTTT	CASSQESGLGSNQPQHF
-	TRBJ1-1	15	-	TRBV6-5	TGTGCCAGCAGTTACTCGTTTGGAGGGAACACTGAAGCTTTCTTT	CASSYSFGGNTEAFF